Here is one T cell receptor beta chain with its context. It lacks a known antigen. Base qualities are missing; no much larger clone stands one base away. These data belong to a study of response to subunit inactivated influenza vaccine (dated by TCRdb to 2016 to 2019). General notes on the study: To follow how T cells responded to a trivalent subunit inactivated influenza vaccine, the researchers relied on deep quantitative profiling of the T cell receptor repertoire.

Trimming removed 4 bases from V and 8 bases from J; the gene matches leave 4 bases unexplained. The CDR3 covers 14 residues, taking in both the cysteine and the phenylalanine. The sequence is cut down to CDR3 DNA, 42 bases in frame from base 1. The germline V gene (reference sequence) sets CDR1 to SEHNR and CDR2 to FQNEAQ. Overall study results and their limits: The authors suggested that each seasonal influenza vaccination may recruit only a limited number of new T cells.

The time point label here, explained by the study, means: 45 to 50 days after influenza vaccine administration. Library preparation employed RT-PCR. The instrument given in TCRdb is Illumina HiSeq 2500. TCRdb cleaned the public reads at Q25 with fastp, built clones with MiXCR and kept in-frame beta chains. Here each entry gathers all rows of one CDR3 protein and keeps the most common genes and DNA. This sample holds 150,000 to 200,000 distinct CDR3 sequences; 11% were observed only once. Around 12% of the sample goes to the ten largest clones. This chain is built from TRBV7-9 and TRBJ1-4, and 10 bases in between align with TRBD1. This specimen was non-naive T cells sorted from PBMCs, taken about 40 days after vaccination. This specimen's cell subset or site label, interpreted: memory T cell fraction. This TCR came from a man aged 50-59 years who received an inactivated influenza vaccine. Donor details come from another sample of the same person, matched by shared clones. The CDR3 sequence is CASSSTGGREKLFF. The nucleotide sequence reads TGTGCCAGCAGCTCGACAGGGGGCCGGGAAAAACTGTTTTTT.